This paragraph covers one TCR beta chain sequence. Antigen specificity is unknown. The data derive from a study of T cell repertoires in cytomegalovirus infection. The study's findings and limits: CMV-specific TCR beta clonotypes restricted by HLA-C dominated the ex vivo response.

TCRdb used MiXCR to reprocess the reads, holding one entry per CDR3 protein. Of about half a million distinct CDR3 sequences listed, around 30% are singletons. The source is a human donor in good health (CMV status not recorded). Some clones in this sample may be carry-over from other donors' samples. Sequenced here: cultured PBMCs, sampled from culture after CMV antigen stimulation.

The CDR3 spells CASSQDIGQGAGNTIYF. CDR3 bases: TGTGCCAGCAGCCAAGATATAGGACAGGGGGCTGGAAACACCATATATTTT. The V and J genes are TRBV3-1 and TRBJ1-3; 10 bases are shared with TRBD1. The junction had 4 bases not matched to a gene; V was cut back by 0 bases and J by 2 bases. The CDR3 runs to 17 residues. In germline, CDR1 is LGHDT, CDR2 YNNKEL (reference sequence).